This TCR beta chain was sequenced for a study of T cell changes during pregnancy in multiple sclerosis. Here immunoSEQ multiplex PCR was the method, and the copy in TCRdb shows in-frame clones only, minus some. The table records 70,000 to 80,000 clones, 90% to 95% of them present only once. Trimming took 2 bases from V and 1 from J; bases not matched to a gene: 9. This CDR3 has 16 amino acids. Germline lookup yields CDR1 SGHTS and CDR2 YDEGEE. The chain couples TRBV5-8 to TRBJ2-7, with TRBD1 matching 7 bases. The specimen was peripheral blood, collected in the first trimester of pregnancy. The origin of this receptor is a female donor with multiple sclerosis, enrolled in a pregnancy study. CDR3 nucleotide sequence: TGTGCCAGCAGCTTCGAGGGGTGGGACAGTTCCTACGAGCAGTACTTC. Translated: CASSFEGWDSSYEQYF.